This T cell receptor beta chain was sequenced for a study of blood T cell repertoires in COVID-19. Original processing methods: Estimated nucleated cell counts came from reference gene primer amplification. Here immunoSEQ multiplex PCR was the method, and the copy in TCRdb shows in-frame clones only, minus some. V and J calls and clone size are as listed in that table; D and trimming were resolved from the DNA. Here the sample spans roughly 100,000 clones, roughly 92% being singletons. This clone appeared once. The V segment lost 0 bases and the J segment 9 bases; nucleotides outside the gene matches: 7. CDR3 length equals 15 residues. Germline assignment: CDR1 MRHNA and CDR2 SNTAGT.

The chain joins TRBV6-4 to TRBJ2-1; TRBD2 aligns across 8 bases. This clonotype originated in a man aged 50 to 60 with active COVID-19. The material sequenced was peripheral blood. The CDR3 nucleotides read TGTGCCAGCAGTGACTCAGCAGCGGGAGTGCGTGAGCAGTTCTTC. This codes for CASSDSAAGVREQFF.